The 23 T cell receptor beta chains listed next were all sequenced from one sample in a study of T cell responses to AZD1222 COVID-19 vaccine. Sequencing was performed with immunoSEQ multiplex PCR; in TCRdb, only in-frame clones are kept and a portion is missing. The data hold 80,000 to 130,000 clones, with roughly 89% observed a single time. The sample in question was peripheral blood, obtained on day 0 of AZD1222 vaccination. These receptor sequences come from an adult in good health.

The chain joins TRBV27 to TRBJ2-7, with D possibly called TRBD1 or TRBD2 (5 bases each). The V end lost 10 bases, the J end lost 2 bases, and 18 bases lay between the germline ends. The CDR3 is 14 amino acids. CDR1 is MNHEY and CDR2 is SMNVEV in the germline V gene (reference sequence). This CDR3 reads CATSRDPSPYEQYF. The CDR3 nucleotides read TGTGCCACCAGCAGGGACCCAAGCCCCTACGAGCAGTACTTC.

The chain combines TRBV7-6 with TRBJ1-2, with a possible D match to TRBD1 (5 bases). Trimming shortened V by 5 bases and J by 9 bases, and 16 bases separated the two germline ends. Per germline, CDR1 SGHVS and CDR2 FNYEAQ. The CDR3 covers 13 residues. The CDR3 is CASSLSRGWSYTF. DNA of the CDR3: TGTGCCAGCAGCCTCTCGAGGGGTTGGAGCTACACCTTC.

In its sample, this clone was seen a few times. The chain employs TRBV7-9 and TRBJ1-2, with TRBD1 identical over 7 bases. Germline CDR1 reads SEHNR; CDR2 reads FQNEAQ (reference sequence). The CDR3 runs 13 residues. The V segment lost 5 bases and the J segment 8 bases; nucleotides outside the gene matches: 8. The DNA for the CDR3 is TGTGCCAGCAGCACACAGGGGCAGGGAGGCTACACCTTC. Protein sequence: CASSTQGQGGYTF. The full variable domain, its missing parts supplied by reference TRBV7-9 and TRBJ1-2, is DTGVSQNPRHKITKRGQNVTFRCDPISEHNRLYWYRQTLGQGPEFLTYFQNEAQLEKSRLLSDRFSAERPKGSFSTLEIQRTEQGDSAMYLCASSTQGQGGYTFGSGTRLTVV.

The chain carries TRBV20-1 and TRBJ1-1, with no clear D. This CDR3 has 11 residues. V lost 1 base to trimming and J lost 8 bases, with 8 bases between them. Germline CDR1 DFQATT, CDR2 SNEGSKA (reference sequence). In DNA, the CDR3 is TGCAGTGCTAGAGGGAACGCGGAAGCTTTCTTT. This gives the protein CSARGNAEAFF.

The V and J genes are TRBV7-9 and TRBJ1-5; TRBD1 agrees at 9 bases. The CDR3 runs to 16 residues. V shed 5 bases, J shed 3 bases, and the junction held 8 bases outside the gene matches. Germline V gene data show CDR1 as SEHNR and CDR2 as FQNEAQ (reference sequence). This CDR3 reads CASSLTGGGTNQPQHF. The CDR3 DNA sequence: TGTGCCAGCAGCCTCACAGGGGGCGGGACCAATCAGCCCCAGCATTTT.

This clone appeared once. V usage is TRBV7-8 and J usage is TRBJ1-1; D remains ambiguous. The CDR3 has 13 amino acids. Germline V lookup: CDR1 SGHVS, CDR2 FQNEAQ. V was pared by 2 bases and J by 5 bases, with 9 bases between. The CDR3 loop reads CASSLTWATEAFF. The CDR3 DNA reads as TGTGCCAGCAGCTTAACATGGGCAACTGAAGCTTTCTTT.

The rearrangement links TRBV9 to TRBJ1-2; possibly TRBD1 for D (5 bases). V was shortened by 3 bases and J by 7 bases, with 16 bases between the two germline ends. The CDR3 spans 14 residues. Per germline, CDR1 SGDLS and CDR2 YYNGEE. CDR3 DNA: TGTGCCAGCAGCGGCCCAACGGGGGTGGGTGGCTACACCTTC. Its protein is CASSGPTGVGGYTF.

This chain joins TRBV3-1 (or the pseudogene TRBV3-2) and TRBJ1-2, with 7 nucleotides matching TRBD1. Unmatched junction bases numbered 15, after V lost 1 base and J lost 4 bases. The CDR3 sequence is 18 residues long. Germline CDR1 reads LGHDT; CDR2 reads YNNKEL (reference sequence). The CDR3 protein is CASSQGSPRQGRGYGYTF. CDR3 bases: TGTGCCAGCAGCCAAGGGTCGCCGCGACAGGGTCGTGGCTATGGCTACACCTTC.

The gene calls are TRBV29-1 and TRBJ2-7; maybe TRBD1 (5 bases). Germline assignment: CDR1 SQVTM and CDR2 ANQGSEA. This CDR3 has 12 amino acids. V was clipped by 2 bases and J by 6 bases, with 11 bases between them. The CDR3 DNA is TGCAGCGTTGAACGTCCCCAGGGCGAGCAGTACTTC. The encoded protein is CSVERPQGEQYF.

The count of this clone is one. CDR3 sequence (DNA): TGTGCCAGCAACAGGGGGACGTCCGGGGAGCTGTTTTTT. It codes for CASNRGTSGELFF. The chain is built from TRBV27 and TRBJ2-2, with TRBD1 matching 8 bases. The germline V gene has CDR1 MNHEY and CDR2 SMNVEV (reference sequence). V dropped 7 bases and J dropped 6; count of bases not matched to a gene: 4. This CDR3 has 13 amino acids.

The chain employs TRBV9 and TRBJ2-5; 9 bases are shared with TRBD1. With V trimmed by 1 base and J by 1 base, 5 bases remained unmatched. The CDR3 spans 16 residues. Per the germline V gene, CDR1 is SGDLS and CDR2 is YYNGEE. Here the CDR3 reads CASSVTTGGVQETQYF. The CDR3 DNA reads as TGTGCCAGCAGCGTAACGACAGGGGGGGTCCAAGAGACCCAGTACTTC.

The rearrangement uses TRBV5-1 and TRBJ1-4; no clear D. In germline, CDR1 is SGHRS, CDR2 YFSETQ. V dropped 0 bases and J dropped 6 bases, with 6 bases sitting between them. CDR3 length: 13 amino acids. The CDR3 nucleotides read TGCGCCAGCAGCTTGGATTTGGATGAAAAACTGTTTTTT. Translated: CASSLDLDEKLFF.

The chain couples TRBV12-5 to TRBJ2-7; 11 bases line up with TRBD1. V shed 6 bases and J 4 bases; nucleotides not matched to a gene: 11. This CDR3 is 16 amino acids long. Looked up from germline, CDR1 is LGHNT and CDR2 is FRNRAP. CDR3 residues: CASGPLGQGARYEQYF. CDR3 in DNA: TGTGCTAGTGGCCCACTCGGACAGGGGGCGCGTTACGAGCAGTACTTC.

The genes are TRBV27 and TRBJ2-7, with 11 bases aligning to TRBD2. The CDR3 is 14 amino acids. Germline CDR1 MNHEY, CDR2 SMNVEV (reference sequence). V shed 6 bases and J 3 bases; nucleotides not matched to a gene: 4. CDR3 loop: CASRPTSGVYEQYF. The CDR3 DNA sequence: TGTGCCAGCAGACCGACTAGCGGGGTCTACGAGCAGTACTTC.

The V gene is TRBV30, the J gene TRBJ2-2, with 7 positions matching TRBD1. The trim removed 5 bases at V and 6 bases at J, leaving 9 bases unmatched. There are 14 residues in the CDR3. CDR1 and CDR2 (germline): GTSNPN, SVGIG (reference sequence). The CDR3 region is CAWGTGQGAGELFF. The CDR3 DNA reads as TGTGCCTGGGGGACCGGGCAGGGGGCCGGGGAGCTGTTTTTT.

This clone was seen a handful of times. The rearrangement uses TRBV19 and TRBJ1-5; no firm D call. Looked up from germline, CDR1 is LNHDA and CDR2 is SQIVND (reference sequence). The ends were cut back, 3 bases at V and 9 bases at J, with 6 bases in the middle. The CDR3 extends over 11 amino acids. CDR3: CASSMGGPQHF. CDR3 nucleotide sequence: TGTGCCAGTAGTATGGGTGGGCCCCAGCATTTT. Supplemented by reference TRBV19 and TRBJ1-5, the full variable domain reads DGGITQSPKYLFRKEGQNVTLSCEQNLNHDAMYWYRQDPGQGLRLIYYSQIVNDFQKGDIAEGYSVSREKKESFPLTVTSAQKNPTAFYLCASSMGGPQHFGDGTRLSIL.

The rearrangement links TRBV10-3 to TRBJ2-3, with D perhaps TRBD1 (6 bases). Germline V CDR1 and CDR2: ENHRY, SYGVKD. CDR3 length: 16 amino acids. V was trimmed by 3 bases and J by 1 base, leaving 14 bases between them. CDR3 DNA sequence: TGTGCCATCAGTGACTTCGACAGGTCGGGCACAGATACGCAGTATTTT. Protein product: CAISDFDRSGTDTQYF.

The CDR3, as DNA: TGTGCCAGTAGTACCCGGGCCTTGAGTGGCAATCAGCCCCAGCATTTT. It is translated as CASSTRALSGNQPQHF. This chain joins TRBV19 and TRBJ1-5, with unresolved D. The CDR3 consists of 16 residues. The V end was cut by 4 bases, the J end by 2 bases, with 15 bases between. Germline-derived CDR1 and CDR2 are LNHDA and SQIVND (reference sequence). The full variable domain, its missing parts supplied by reference TRBV19 and TRBJ1-5, is DGGITQSPKYLFRKEGQNVTLSCEQNLNHDAMYWYRQDPGQGLRLIYYSQIVNDFQKGDIAEGYSVSREKKESFPLTVTSAQKNPTAFYLCASSTRALSGNQPQHFGDGTRLSIL.

For the CDR3, the DNA is TGTGCCAGCAGCTTCGGACTGAACACTGAAGCTTTCTTT. It specifies CASSFGLNTEAFF. J is TRBJ1-1 and V is TRBV7-3; D gene unclear. Germline V lookup: CDR1 SGHTA, CDR2 FQGTGA. V lost 3 bases and J 0 bases, leaving 5 bases between the germline ends. The CDR3 is made up of 13 amino acids.

The chain combines TRBV6-2 or TRBV6-3 with TRBJ2-5; D possibly corresponds to TRBD2 (6 bases). CDR1 MNHEY and CDR2 SVGEGT come from the germline V gene. V lost 5 bases to trimming and J lost 7 bases, with 20 bases between them. The CDR3 totals 15 residues. CDR3 bases: TGTGCCAGCAGTCACCGGGCAGGGAGGTTTGGGACCCAGTACTTC. As protein: CASSHRAGRFGTQYF.

V usage is TRBV19 and J usage is TRBJ1-5; TRBD1 is a possible D gene (5 bases). Trimming left V 4 bases short and J 6 bases short, with 13 bases between. The germline gives CDR1 LNHDA, CDR2 SQIVND (reference sequence). The CDR3 has 14 residues. The CDR3 here is CASSSQGVGQPQHF. The CDR3, as DNA: TGTGCCAGTAGTAGTCAGGGAGTCGGTCAGCCCCAGCATTTT.

This clone was detected once. The rearrangement links TRBV11-2 to TRBJ2-1, with 11 bases that match TRBD1. The CDR3 spans 16 residues. Germline CDR1 reads SGHAT; CDR2 reads FQNNGV. J was trimmed by 8 bases and V by 5 bases; bases with no gene match: 11. The CDR3 region is CASSHRDRGSTDEQFF. The DNA of the CDR3 is TGTGCCAGCAGCCACCGGGACAGGGGGAGTACCGATGAGCAGTTCTTC.

The chain is built from TRBV28 and TRBJ2-6; D gene ambiguous. The CDR3 is 15 residues long. Germline V gene lookup returns CDR1 MDHEN and CDR2 SYDVKM. Trimming took 6 bases from V and 0 from J, leaving 9 bases between them. The CDR3 is CASSTRSSGANVLTF. The DNA for the CDR3 is TGTGCCAGCAGCACACGGAGCTCTGGGGCCAACGTCCTGACTTTC.